These T cell receptor beta chains were read from a single sample in a study of blood T cell repertoires in COVID-19. Clones were sequenced by immunoSEQ multiplex PCR, and TCRdb holds only the in-frame ones, with some missing. The sample holds about 200,000 clones, roughly 90% seen once. Sequencing was done on a sample of PBMCs or T cells enriched from blood (not recorded which). Every receptor here comes from a woman aged 18-29 years who had recovered from COVID-19. Both conserved end residues are part of each CDR3. The D gene is left open where the match is weak. Size tells how often a clone was seen (once, few, many) or the class of an expanded clone, and some rows leave it out.

d_call j_call v_call clone_size cdr3_nt cdr3_aa
TRBD1 TRBJ1-2 TRBV9 few TGTGCCAGCAGCATACCCCTAAATCCCGGAGACAGGGGGAATGACTATGGCTACACCTTC CASSIPLNPGDRGNDYGYTF
NA TRBJ2-6 TRBV21-1 NA TGTGCCAGCAGCAACCTGACAGGGGGGAACTCTGGGGCCAACGTCCTGACTTTC CASSNLTGGNSGANVLTF
NA TRBJ2-2 TRBV13 NA TGTGCCAGCAGCGTGGACTCGAACACCGGGGAGCTGTTTTTT CASSVDSNTGELFF
TRBD2 TRBJ2-3 TRBV28 NA TGTGCCAGCAGCAAAGGAGGGCGGGGGGCATTCCTAGATACGCAGTATTTT CASSKGGRGAFLDTQYF
TRBD1 TRBJ1-2 TRBV4-1 NA TGCGCCAGCAGCCCCCTCGACAGGGTAGAAGGCTACACCTTC CASSPLDRVEGYTF
NA TRBJ1-2 TRBV20-1 NA TGCAGTGCTAGTCCGCAAACTCCCTATGGCTACACCTTC CSASPQTPYGYTF
NA TRBJ1-2 TRBV30 NA TGTGCCTGGGCCAGGGGCAGTGATGGCTACACCTTC CAWARGSDGYTF
TRBD1 TRBJ2-3 TRBV2 NA TGTGCCAGCAGGGCCGGGACAGGGCTCTGGGATACGCAGTATTTT CASRAGTGLWDTQYF
TRBD1 TRBJ1-4 TRBV7-2 NA TGTGCCAGCAGCGAACAGGGGGCGCTGGGTAATGAAAAACTGTTTTTT CASSEQGALGNEKLFF
NA TRBJ2-2 TRBV6-5 NA TGTGCCAGCACCAGGACGGGATCCACCGGGGAGCTGTTTTTT CASTRTGSTGELFF
NA TRBJ2-2 TRBV27 NA TGTGCCAGCAGTGCCCGAGGCACCGGGGAGCTGTTTTTT CASSARGTGELFF
NA TRBJ2-7 TRBV6-1 NA TGTGCCAGCAGTGAATCGGCAGGTCACTCCTACGAGCAGTACTTC CASSESAGHSYEQYF
NA TRBJ2-7 TRBV23-1 NA TGCGCCAGCAGTCAACCCAAAGACGGAGGGGCCTACGAGCAGTACTTC CASSQPKDGGAYEQYF
TRBD1 TRBJ2-1 TRBV24-1 NA TGTGCCACCAGTGAACCGACAGGGACCCACCGTGAGCAGTTCTTC CATSEPTGTHREQFF
NA TRBJ1-5 TRBV2 NA TGTGCCAGCACCGCCCTACTTCAGGGCAATCAGCCCCAGCATTTT CASTALLQGNQPQHF
TRBD1 TRBJ2-7 TRBV10-3 NA TGTGCCATCAGTGACGGGACAGGGAGTGTCTACGAGCAGTACTTC CAISDGTGSVYEQYF
NA TRBJ2-3 TRBV30 NA TGTGCCTGGAGTTCTGGGACACCCACAGATACGCAGTATTTT CAWSSGTPTDTQYF
NA TRBJ1-1 TRBV7-2 NA TGTGCCAGCAGCTTAGCGCAGGTGAACACTGAAGCTTTCTTT CASSLAQVNTEAFF
NA TRBJ1-2 TRBV3-1/TRBV3-2 NA TGTGCCAGCAGCCCCCACAACAGGGCGATGTTCTCCCCCTACACCTTC CASSPHNRAMFSPYTF
NA TRBJ2-7 TRBV29-1 NA TGCAGCGTTGAGGGGGGTGCATACGAGCAGTACTTC CSVEGGAYEQYF
NA TRBJ1-6 TRBV5-1 NA TGCGCCAGCAGCTTAGCGGATTCACCCCTCCACTTT CASSLADSPLHF
TRBD1 TRBJ1-5 TRBV28 NA TGTGCCAGTTCCAGGACAGGGTGGGGCCAGCCCCAGCATTTT CASSRTGWGQPQHF
TRBD1 TRBJ1-1 TRBV9 NA TGTGCCAGCAGCGTAGGGGACAGGGCAACTGAAGCTTTCTTT CASSVGDRATEAFF
TRBD1 TRBJ1-1 TRBV9 NA TGTGCCAGCAGCGGGACAGGGAGGGACACTGAAGCTTTCTTT CASSGTGRDTEAFF
NA TRBJ2-2 TRBV4-1 NA TGCGCCAGCAGCCAGCCGATAGCGAACACCGGGGAGCTGTTTTTT CASSQPIANTGELFF
TRBD1 TRBJ1-6 TRBV27 NA TGTGCCAGCAGTTTATGGGGACAGGGATTCGATTCACCCCTCCACTTT CASSLWGQGFDSPLHF
NA TRBJ2-2 TRBV3-1/TRBV3-2 NA TGTGCCAGCAGCCTTTCTTACCGGACCGGGGAGCTGTTTTTT CASSLSYRTGELFF